This T cell receptor beta chain was documented in a study of vaccination and CD4 T cells after COVID-19 (dated by TCRdb to about 2022). As for the study more broadly: SARS-CoV-2 positivity had been established in the convalescent patients by nasal swab PCR, and mild disease was recorded in nine of these patients and severe disease in one. Six males and four females were included in the convalescent cohort, with two Hispanic individuals, seven Caucasians, two Asians and one multiracial person represented. Participants got two doses of the Pfizer-BioNTech BNT162b2 vaccine (n=8) or two doses of the Moderna mRNA-1273 vaccine (n=2). Post-COVID blood samples from convalescent patients were collected a median of about 110 days after diagnosis, with a range of roughly 30 to 170 days. Post-vaccine blood samples were taken a median of approximately 70 days after the second vaccine dose, with a range of 14 to 241 days. Culture stimuli were overlapping spike peptide pools from SARS-CoV-2 and from the common cold coronaviruses HCoV-NL63, HCoV-OC43 and HCoV-229E. In control cultures, a CEFX viral epitope pool was used as positive control, an HIV-1 Nef peptide pool was used as negative control, or no peptide was added. In approximately ten COVID-19 convalescent patients and several infection-naive healthy vaccine recipients, the spike-specific CD4+ TCR repertoire before mRNA vaccination was compared with the repertoire after mRNA vaccination. Summary of the overall study and its limitations: Of the vaccine-specific clones found in convalescent patients, nearly all (304 of 307) were mono-reactive for SARS-CoV-2 spike instead of being cross-reactive with common cold coronaviruses. Only a relatively small number of convalescent patients were included in the study, and early timepoints following natural infection were not analyzed. An increase in the median number of SARS-CoV-2-reactive clonotypes from 20 to 25 after infection to 38 after vaccination was observed, but the change was not found to be significant. Among convalescent patients, a median around 89% of the SARS-CoV-2-reactive clones seen after vaccination appeared only after vaccination, which suggests priming specific to the vaccine.

In light of the paper, this sample's treatment or condition label describes: roughly ten-day PBMC culture with coronavirus spike peptide pools or control peptides (ViraFEST assay). To expand antigen-specific T cells with peptide pools and then pick out the expanded clonotypes through TCR sequencing, the study relied on the ViraFEST assay. Positive SARS-CoV-2 PCR tests in the convalescent patients dated from March to December 2020, before Alpha, Beta and Delta variants emerged in the United States. Each well held 2.2 million or so PBMCs cultured in IMDM containing roughly 5% human AB serum and 9 to 10 IU/ml IL-2, with 7.5 to 10 ug/ml peptide pools added. Half of the culture medium was replaced with fresh IL-2-containing medium on days 3 and 7. After around 11 days of culture, CD4+ T cells were isolated by negative selection with the EasySep CD4+ T cell isolation kit. Ficoll-Paque Plus gradient centrifugation was used to isolate PBMCs from whole blood, and the isolated PBMCs were then either used fresh or cryopreserved at -140C. Culture conditions were generally each tested in triplicate wells.

In its sample, this clonotype was seen a few times. It has no known antigen specificity. No quality values exist for individual bases; no much larger clone is one base distant. The germline V gene (reference sequence) supplies CDR1 DFQATT and CDR2 SNEGSKA. The CDR3, from cysteine to phenylalanine, totals 12 residues. The retained sequence is limited to the CDR3, 36 bases, with the frame set at the first base. V sheds 3 bases and J sheds 3 bases, leaving 8 bases between their ends. Preparation of the library involved PCR. DNA from cultured CD4+ T cells underwent TCR sequencing with the Oncomine TCR Beta short-read assay at the Johns Hopkins FTIC core. Genomic DNA was extracted from the cultured CD4+ T cells with the QIAamp micro DNA kit. Oncomine TCR Beta libraries from cultured CD4+ T cells were pooled using unique dual indexes and sequenced on an Illumina iSeq 100. As for the original processing: Non-productive sequences were removed, and CDR3s that did not start with C, did not end with F or W, or were shorter than 7 amino acids were discarded. The MANAFEST web application identified antigen-specific clonotypes by comparing peptide-stimulated wells against reference wells and other culture wells. To be called positive, a clone needed an FDR below 0.05, an odds ratio above 5, and a productive frequency above 0.1% in at least two of three replicate wells. Cross-reactive clonotypes were defined as significantly expanded in both SARS-CoV-2 spike wells and at least one common cold coronavirus spike condition. Similarity between CDR3 sequences was evaluated in R version 3.6.1 using Levenshtein distances (stringdist) and unrooted phylogenetic trees (ape). TCRdb itself trimmed the public reads at Q25 with fastp, ran MiXCR and retained productive beta chains. Entries that share a CDR3 protein sequence are merged under the most common genes and DNA. TCRdb assigned the V and J calls; the authors' analysis was not used. In all, the sample holds about 23,000 distinct CDR3 sequences, and 58% of those were seen once. The ten largest clones capture 2.5% to 3.5% of the sample.

Sequenced input: CD4+ T cells from blood, cultured in vitro. The sequence derives from a human donor who had recovered from COVID-19. The rearranged chain carries TRBV20-1 and TRBJ1-2, with the D gene call left open. The DNA is as follows: TGCAGTGCTAGGCATTGGGACTATGGCTACACCTTC. Translation gives CSARHWDYGYTF.